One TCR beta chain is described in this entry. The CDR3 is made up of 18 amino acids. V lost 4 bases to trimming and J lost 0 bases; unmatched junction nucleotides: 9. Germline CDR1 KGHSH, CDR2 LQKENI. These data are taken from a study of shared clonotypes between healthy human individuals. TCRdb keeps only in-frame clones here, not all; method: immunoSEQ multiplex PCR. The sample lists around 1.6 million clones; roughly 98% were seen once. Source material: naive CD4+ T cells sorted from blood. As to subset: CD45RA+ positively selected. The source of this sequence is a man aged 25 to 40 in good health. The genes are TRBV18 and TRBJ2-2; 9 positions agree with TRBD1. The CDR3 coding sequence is TGTGCCAGCTCACTTCTGGGACAGGGAAATCCGAACACCGGGGAGCTGTTTTTT. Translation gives CASSLLGQGNPNTGELFF.